This T cell receptor (beta chain) was sequenced during a study of T cell repertoires and HLA-DP antigens. Concerning this clone: Its antigen is not known.

Data came from immunoSEQ multiplex PCR; TCRdb stores just in-frame clones and leaves some out. Altogether about 110,000 clones are present, around 93% being singletons, with the ten largest covering 0.27%. This CDR3 is 15 amino acids long. Germline CDR1 and CDR2: SEHNR and FQNEAQ (reference sequence). V lost 5 bases to trimming and J lost 1 base; unmatched junction nucleotides: 4. This clonotype was obtained from a young woman in good health and CMV-seronegative. The sequencing input was CD4+ T cells from PBMCs. The chain carries TRBV7-9 and TRBJ1-4; 7 bases agree with TRBD1. The CDR3 nucleotides are TGTGCCAGCAGCCGGAGACAGGGAACTAATGAAAAACTGTTTTTT. This codes for CASSRRQGTNEKLFF.